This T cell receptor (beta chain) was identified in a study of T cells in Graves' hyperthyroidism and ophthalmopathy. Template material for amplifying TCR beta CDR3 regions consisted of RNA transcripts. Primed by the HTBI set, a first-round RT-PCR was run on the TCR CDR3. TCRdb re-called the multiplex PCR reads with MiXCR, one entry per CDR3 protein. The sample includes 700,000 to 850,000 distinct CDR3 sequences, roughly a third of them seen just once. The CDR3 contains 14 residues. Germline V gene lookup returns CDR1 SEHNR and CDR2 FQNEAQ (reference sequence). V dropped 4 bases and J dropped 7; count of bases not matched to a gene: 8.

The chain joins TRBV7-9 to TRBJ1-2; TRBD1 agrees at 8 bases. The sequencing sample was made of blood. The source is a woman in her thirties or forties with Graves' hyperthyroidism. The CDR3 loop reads CASSSTGDFGGYTF. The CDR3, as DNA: TGTGCCAGCAGCTCGACAGGGGACTTTGGTGGCTACACCTTC.